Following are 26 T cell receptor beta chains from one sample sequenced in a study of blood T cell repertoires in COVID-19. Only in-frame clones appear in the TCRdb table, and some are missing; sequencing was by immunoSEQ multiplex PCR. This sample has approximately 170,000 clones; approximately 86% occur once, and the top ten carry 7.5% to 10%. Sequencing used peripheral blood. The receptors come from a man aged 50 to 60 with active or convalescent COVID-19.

As DNA, the CDR3 is TGTGCCAGCAGCCGATATGCCACAGCAACAGGGATTAGCACAGATACGCAGTATTTT. It codes for CASSRYATATGISTDTQYF. The chain is built from TRBV3-1 (or the pseudogene TRBV3-2) and TRBJ2-3; a possible D gene is TRBD1 (6 bases). The germline V gene encodes CDR1 LGHDT and CDR2 YNNKEL (reference sequence). V was pared by 4 bases and J by 0 bases, with 23 bases between. The CDR3 spans 19 residues.

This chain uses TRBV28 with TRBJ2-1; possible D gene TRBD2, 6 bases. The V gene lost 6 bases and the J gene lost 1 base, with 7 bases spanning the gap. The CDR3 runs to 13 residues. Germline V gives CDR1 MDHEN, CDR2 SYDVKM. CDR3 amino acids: CASRGGSYNEQFF. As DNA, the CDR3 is TGTGCCAGCAGGGGGGGATCCTACAATGAGCAGTTCTTC.

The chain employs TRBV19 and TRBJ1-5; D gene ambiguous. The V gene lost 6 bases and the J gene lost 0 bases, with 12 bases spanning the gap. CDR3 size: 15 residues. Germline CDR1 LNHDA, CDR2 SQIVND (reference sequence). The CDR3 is CASRVEEYSNQPQHF. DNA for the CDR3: TGTGCCAGTAGAGTTGAGGAATATAGCAATCAGCCCCAGCATTTT.

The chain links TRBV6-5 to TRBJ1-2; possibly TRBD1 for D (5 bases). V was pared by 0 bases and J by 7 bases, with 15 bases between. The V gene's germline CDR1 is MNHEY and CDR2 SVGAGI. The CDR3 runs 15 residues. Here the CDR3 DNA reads TGTGCCAGCAGTTACTCCCAAACAGGTTTTGGTGGCTACACCTTC. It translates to CASSYSQTGFGGYTF.

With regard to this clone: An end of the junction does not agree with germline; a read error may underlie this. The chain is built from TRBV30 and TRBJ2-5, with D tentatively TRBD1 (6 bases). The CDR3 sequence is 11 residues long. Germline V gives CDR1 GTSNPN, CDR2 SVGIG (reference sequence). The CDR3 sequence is CAWSLDRSHYF. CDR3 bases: TGTGCCTGGAGCCTAGACAGGTCCCACTACTTC.

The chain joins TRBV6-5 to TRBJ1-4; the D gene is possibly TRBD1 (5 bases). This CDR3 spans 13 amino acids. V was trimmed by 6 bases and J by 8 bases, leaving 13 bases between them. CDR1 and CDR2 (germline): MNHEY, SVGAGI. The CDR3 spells CASSPEWGEKLFF. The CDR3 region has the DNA TGTGCCAGCAGCCCAGAGTGGGGCGAAAAACTGTTTTTT.

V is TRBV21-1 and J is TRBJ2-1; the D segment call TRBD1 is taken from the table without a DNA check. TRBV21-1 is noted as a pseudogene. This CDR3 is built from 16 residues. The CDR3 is CASSKIRVENYNEQFF. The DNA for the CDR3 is TGTGCCAGCAGCAAGATCAGGGTTGAGAATTACAATGAGCAGTTCTTC.

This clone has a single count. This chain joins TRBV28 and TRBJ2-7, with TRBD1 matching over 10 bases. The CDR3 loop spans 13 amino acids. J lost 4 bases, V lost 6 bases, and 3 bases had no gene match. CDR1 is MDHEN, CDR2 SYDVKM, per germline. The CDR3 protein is CASRTGGFYEQYF. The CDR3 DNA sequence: TGTGCCAGCAGGACAGGGGGCTTTTACGAGCAGTACTTC.

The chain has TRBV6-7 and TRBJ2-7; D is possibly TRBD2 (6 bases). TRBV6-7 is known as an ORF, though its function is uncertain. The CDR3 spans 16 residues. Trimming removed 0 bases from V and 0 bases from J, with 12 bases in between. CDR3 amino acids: CASSYSKRAPSYEQYF. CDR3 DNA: TGTGCCAGCAGTTACTCGAAGCGGGCCCCCTCCTACGAGCAGTACTTC.

The CDR3 DNA sequence: TGTGCCAGCAGCAAAGGCACCCGGGGGGTGGGAGATACGCAGTATTTT. Translated, it gives CASSKGTRGVGDTQYF. The chain joins TRBV11-3 to TRBJ2-3; 7 bases fit TRBD2. The V gene's germline CDR1 is SGHNT and CDR2 YENEEA. Losses at the gene ends were 5 bases for V and 5 bases for J; bases not matched to a gene: 13. This CDR3 has 16 amino acids.

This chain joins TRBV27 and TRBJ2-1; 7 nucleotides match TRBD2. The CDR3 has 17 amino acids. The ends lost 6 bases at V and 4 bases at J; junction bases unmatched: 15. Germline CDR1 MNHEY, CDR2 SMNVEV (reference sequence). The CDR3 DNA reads TGTGCCAGCAGGCCCCGGGTGACGGGGGAGGGGTACAATGAGCAGTTCTTC. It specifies CASRPRVTGEGYNEQFF.

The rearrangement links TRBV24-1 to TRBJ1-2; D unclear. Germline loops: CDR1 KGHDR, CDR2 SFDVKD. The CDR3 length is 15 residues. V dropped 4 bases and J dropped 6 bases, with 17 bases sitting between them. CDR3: CATSDPRPGGDGYTF. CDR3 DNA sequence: TGTGCCACCAGTGACCCAAGACCCGGAGGAGATGGCTACACCTTC.

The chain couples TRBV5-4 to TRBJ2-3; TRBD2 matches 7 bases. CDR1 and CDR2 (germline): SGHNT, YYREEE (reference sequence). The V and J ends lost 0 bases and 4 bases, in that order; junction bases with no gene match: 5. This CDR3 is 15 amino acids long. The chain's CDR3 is CASSLAGGSADTQYF. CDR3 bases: TGTGCCAGCAGCTTGGCAGGCGGGAGCGCAGATACGCAGTATTTT.

The CDR3 sequence: CASSPGQHKNIQYF. The CDR3 DNA reads TGCGCCAGCAGTCCGGGACAGCACAAAAACATTCAGTACTTC. The V gene is TRBV10-1, the J gene TRBJ2-4; TRBD1 matches at 7 bases. The CDR3 is made up of 14 amino acids. V gave up 5 bases and J gave up 3 bases; unmatched junction bases: 4. The germline V gene encodes CDR1 WNHNN and CDR2 SYGVQD (reference sequence).

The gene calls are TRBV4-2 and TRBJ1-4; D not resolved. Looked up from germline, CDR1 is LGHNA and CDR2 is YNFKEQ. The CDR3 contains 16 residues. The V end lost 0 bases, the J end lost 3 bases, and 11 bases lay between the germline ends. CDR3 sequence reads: CASSQDMQIANEKLFF. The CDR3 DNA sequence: TGTGCCAGCAGCCAAGATATGCAGATTGCTAATGAAAAACTGTTTTTT.

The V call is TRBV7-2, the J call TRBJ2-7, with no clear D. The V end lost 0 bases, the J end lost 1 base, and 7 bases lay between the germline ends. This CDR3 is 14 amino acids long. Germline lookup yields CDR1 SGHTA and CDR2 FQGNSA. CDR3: CASSLALASYEQYF. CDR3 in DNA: TGTGCCAGCAGCTTAGCGTTAGCTTCCTACGAGCAGTACTTC.

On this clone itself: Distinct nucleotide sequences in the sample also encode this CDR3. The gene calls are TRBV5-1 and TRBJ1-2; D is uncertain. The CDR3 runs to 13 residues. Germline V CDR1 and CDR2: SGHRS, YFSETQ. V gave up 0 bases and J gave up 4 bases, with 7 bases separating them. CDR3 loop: CASSLDNTYGYTF. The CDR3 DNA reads TGCGCCAGCAGCTTGGACAACACCTATGGCTACACCTTC.

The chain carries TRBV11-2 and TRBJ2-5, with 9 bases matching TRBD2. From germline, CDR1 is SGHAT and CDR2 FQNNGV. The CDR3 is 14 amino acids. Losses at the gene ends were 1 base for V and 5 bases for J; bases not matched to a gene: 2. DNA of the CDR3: TGTGCCAGCAGCTTAGTAGCGGGGGCCGAGACCCAGTACTTC. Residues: CASSLVAGAETQYF. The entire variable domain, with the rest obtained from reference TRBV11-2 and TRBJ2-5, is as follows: EAGVAQSPRYKIIEKRQSVAFWCNPISGHATLYWYQQILGQGPKLLIQFQNNGVVDDSQLPKDRFSAERLKGVDSTLKIQPAKLEDSAVYLCASSLVAGAETQYFGPGTRLLVL.

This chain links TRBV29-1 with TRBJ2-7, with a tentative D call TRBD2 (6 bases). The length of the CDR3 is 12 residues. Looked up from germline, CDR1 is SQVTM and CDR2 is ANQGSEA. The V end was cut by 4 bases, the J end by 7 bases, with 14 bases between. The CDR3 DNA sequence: TGCAGCGTTGTAGAGGGACTTGGGGAGCAGTACTTC. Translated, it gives CSVVEGLGEQYF.

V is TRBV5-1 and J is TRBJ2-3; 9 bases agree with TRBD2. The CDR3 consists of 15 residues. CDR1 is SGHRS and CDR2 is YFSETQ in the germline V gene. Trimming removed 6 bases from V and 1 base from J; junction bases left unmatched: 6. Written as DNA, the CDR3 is TGCGCCAGCATCCCTTTAGCGGGGGGCACAGATACGCAGTATTTT. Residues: CASIPLAGGTDTQYF. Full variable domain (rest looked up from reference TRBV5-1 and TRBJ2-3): KAGVTQTPRYLIKTRGQQVTLSCSPISGHRSVSWYQQTPGQGLQFLFEYFSETQRNKGNFPGRFSGRQFSNSRSEMNVSTLELGDSALYLCASIPLAGGTDTQYFGPGTRLTVL.

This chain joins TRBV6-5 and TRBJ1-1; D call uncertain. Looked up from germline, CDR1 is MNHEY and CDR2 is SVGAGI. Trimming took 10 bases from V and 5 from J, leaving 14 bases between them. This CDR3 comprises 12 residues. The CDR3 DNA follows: TGTGCCACCACGGGTTCGGGGACTGAAGCTTTCTTT. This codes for CATTGSGTEAFF.

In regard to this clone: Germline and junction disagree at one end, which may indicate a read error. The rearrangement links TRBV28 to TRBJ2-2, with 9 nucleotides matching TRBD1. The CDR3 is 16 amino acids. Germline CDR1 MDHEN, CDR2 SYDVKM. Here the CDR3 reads CASTLAGTGITGELFF. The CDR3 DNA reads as TGTGCCAGCACTTTAGCCGGGACAGGGATCACCGGGGAGCTGTTTTTT.

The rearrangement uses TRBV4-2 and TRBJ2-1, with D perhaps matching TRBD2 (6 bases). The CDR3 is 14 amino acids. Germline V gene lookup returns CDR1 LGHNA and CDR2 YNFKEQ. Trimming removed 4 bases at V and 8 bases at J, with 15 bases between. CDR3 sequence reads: CASSRAGRWDEQFF. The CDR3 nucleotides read TGTGCCAGCAGCCGAGCGGGTAGGTGGGATGAGCAGTTCTTC.

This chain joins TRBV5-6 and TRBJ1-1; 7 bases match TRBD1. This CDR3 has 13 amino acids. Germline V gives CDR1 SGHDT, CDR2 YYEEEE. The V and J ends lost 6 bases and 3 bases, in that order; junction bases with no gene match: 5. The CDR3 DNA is TGTGCCAGCACTAGGGGGCTCGACACTGAAGCTTTCTTT. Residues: CASTRGLDTEAFF. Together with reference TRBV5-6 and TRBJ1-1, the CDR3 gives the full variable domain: DAGVTQSPTHLIKTRGQQVTLRCSPKSGHDTVSWYQQALGQGPQFIFQYYEEEERQRGNFPDRFSGHQFPNYSSELNVNALLLGDSALYLCASTRGLDTEAFFGQGTRLTVV.

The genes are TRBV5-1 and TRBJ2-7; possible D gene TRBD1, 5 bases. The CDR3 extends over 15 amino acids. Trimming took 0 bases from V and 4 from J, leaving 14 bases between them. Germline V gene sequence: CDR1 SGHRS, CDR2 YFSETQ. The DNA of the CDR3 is TGCGCCAGCAGCTTGGGCCAGGGTGCGACTTACGAGCAGTACTTC. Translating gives CASSLGQGATYEQYF. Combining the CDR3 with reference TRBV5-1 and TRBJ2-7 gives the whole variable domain KAGVTQTPRYLIKTRGQQVTLSCSPISGHRSVSWYQQTPGQGLQFLFEYFSETQRNKGNFPGRFSGRQFSNSRSEMNVSTLELGDSALYLCASSLGQGATYEQYFGPGTRLTVT.

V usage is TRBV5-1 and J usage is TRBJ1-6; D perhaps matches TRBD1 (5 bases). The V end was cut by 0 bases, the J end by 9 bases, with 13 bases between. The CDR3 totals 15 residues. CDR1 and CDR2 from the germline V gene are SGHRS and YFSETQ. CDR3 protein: CASSLERGAISPLHF. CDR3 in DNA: TGCGCCAGCAGCTTGGAAAGGGGCGCGATTTCACCCCTCCACTTT.